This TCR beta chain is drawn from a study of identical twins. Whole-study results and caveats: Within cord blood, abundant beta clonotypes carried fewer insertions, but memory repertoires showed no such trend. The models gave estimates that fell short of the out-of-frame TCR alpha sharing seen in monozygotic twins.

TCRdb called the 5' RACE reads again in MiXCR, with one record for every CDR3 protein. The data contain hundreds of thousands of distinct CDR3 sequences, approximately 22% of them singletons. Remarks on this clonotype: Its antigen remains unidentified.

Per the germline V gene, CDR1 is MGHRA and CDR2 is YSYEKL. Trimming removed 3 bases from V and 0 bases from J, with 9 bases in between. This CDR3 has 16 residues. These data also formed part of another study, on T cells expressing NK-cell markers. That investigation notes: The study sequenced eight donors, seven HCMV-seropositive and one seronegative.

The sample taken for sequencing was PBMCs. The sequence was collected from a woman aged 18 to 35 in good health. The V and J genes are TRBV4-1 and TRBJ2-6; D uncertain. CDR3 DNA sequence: TGCGCCAGCAGCCAGACGGGTAACTCTGGGGCCAACGTCCTGACTTTC. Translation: CASSQTGNSGANVLTF.